Listed here are 4 T cell receptor beta chains from one sample, sequenced in a study of blood T cell repertoires in COVID-19. Libraries were prepared by immunoSEQ multiplex PCR; TCRdb keeps only in-frame clonotypes and omits some of them. The data contain about 190,000 clones, approximately 79% of them seen just once; the ten biggest clones take up roughly 17%. The sequenced material came from peripheral blood. The receptors originated from a man in his 60s with active or convalescent COVID-19.

This clone appeared once. The chain is built from TRBV5-4 and TRBJ2-1; 7 bases are shared with TRBD1. The germline V gene encodes CDR1 SGHNT and CDR2 YYREEE (reference sequence). The trim removed 7 bases at V and 2 bases at J, leaving 9 bases unmatched. This CDR3 spans 15 amino acids. Written as DNA, the CDR3 is TGTGCCAGCGGCGCCGGGACAGAACCCTACAATGAGCAGTTCTTC. It translates to CASGAGTEPYNEQFF.

The rearrangement uses TRBV9 and TRBJ2-2; TRBD2 aligns across 8 bases. This CDR3 has 17 amino acids. Germline V gene lookup returns CDR1 SGDLS and CDR2 YYNGEE. Trimming took 1 base from V and 5 from J; bases not matched to a gene: 10. The CDR3 region is CASSVRGAGGRTGELFF. The CDR3 DNA is TGTGCCAGCAGCGTAAGGGGTGCGGGAGGAAGGACCGGGGAGCTGTTTTTT.

This chain connects TRBV13 to TRBJ1-2; D is possibly TRBD1 (5 bases). Germline assignment: CDR1 PRHDT and CDR2 FYEKMQ (reference sequence). V was trimmed by 5 bases and J by 3 bases, leaving 10 bases between them. The CDR3 is 13 amino acids. The CDR3 loop is CASSKGHYYGYTF. Here the CDR3 DNA reads TGTGCCAGCAGCAAAGGACACTACTATGGCTACACCTTC.

The genes are TRBV14 and TRBJ2-2; D possibly corresponds to TRBD1 (6 bases). Per germline, CDR1 SGHDN and CDR2 FVKESK. With 4 bases removed from V and 6 bases from J, the gap between germline ends came to 15 bases. The CDR3 has 15 residues. The CDR3 is CASSRLRGEAGELFF. In nucleotides, the CDR3 is TGTGCCAGCAGCCGTCTCAGGGGAGAGGCCGGGGAGCTGTTTTTT.